The 10 T cell receptor beta chains below all came from one sample that was sequenced in a study of post-analysis software for immune sequencing data. General study results and limits: When patients were compared with controls, 4 or 5 TRBV segments were more frequent, TRBV5-6, TRBV5-1 and TRBV20-1 among them.

The antigens these receptors bind are not known. Presence of unique molecular identifiers characterized the TCR beta cDNA libraries. TCRdb fed the PCR reads into MiXCR, producing one record per CDR3 protein. The sample holds 750,000 to 900,000 distinct CDR3 sequences, about 43% seen once. Source material: blood. Receptors were obtained from a girl between 10 and 17 years old with multiple sclerosis.

Worth noting for this clonotype: A read error may explain this, as a much larger clone is one base away. The chain is built from TRBV2 and TRBJ2-7, with 10 bases aligning to TRBD1. Trimming at V came to 8 bases and at J to 6 bases, leaving 10 bases not matched to a gene. The germline V gene has CDR1 SNHLY and CDR2 FYNNEI. The CDR3 is made up of 14 amino acids. CDR3 sequence: CASGWDRGFGEQYF. The CDR3 DNA is TGTGCCAGCGGCTGGGACAGGGGTTTCGGCGAGCAGTACTTC.

Regarding this clonotype: In this CDR3 the conserved last residue, phenylalanine or tryptophan, is missing, so a read error is likely. The rearrangement links TRBV12-3 or TRBV12-4 to TRBJ1-2; D not resolved. CDR3 size: 13 residues. The V end was cut by 10 bases, the J end by 0 bases, with 12 bases between. The DNA of the CDR3 is TGTGCCATACAAGAGGAAGCTAACTATGGCTACACCATC. Amino acids: CAIQEEANYGYTI.

This clonotype was counted between two and nine times. This chain connects TRBV12-3 or TRBV12-4 to TRBJ1-4; D gene uncertain. V lost 3 bases and J 7 bases, leaving 9 bases between the germline ends. The CDR3 spans 13 residues. The CDR3 loop is CASSLGIAEKLFF. The CDR3 nucleotides read TGTGCCAGCAGTTTGGGGATAGCTGAAAAACTGTTTTTT.

This chain connects TRBV4-1 to TRBJ2-7; a weak D match, TRBD1 (5 bases). The CDR3 is made up of 14 amino acids. The V and J ends lost 0 bases and 0 bases respectively, with 6 bases between them. The germline V gene encodes CDR1 MGHRA and CDR2 YSYEKL. Written as DNA, the CDR3 is TGCGCCAGCAGCCAAGAAGGGGCCTCCTACGAGCAGTACTTC. Residues: CASSQEGASYEQYF.

This clonotype was observed a few times. The J gene is TRBJ2-5, the V gene TRBV20-1; D tentatively fits TRBD1 or TRBD2 (5 bases each). The CDR3 is 16 residues long. From germline, CDR1 is DFQATT and CDR2 SNEGSKA (reference sequence). The V gene lost 1 base and the J gene lost 11 bases, with 26 bases spanning the gap. This CDR3 is CSARAGRSPSGWEQYF. CDR3 coding DNA: TGCAGTGCTAGAGCGGGGCGGTCGCCGTCCGGGTGGGAGCAGTACTTC.

The chain employs TRBV7-3 and TRBJ1-2; D may be TRBD1 (6 bases). Looked up from germline, CDR1 is SGHTA and CDR2 is FQGTGA. Trimming stripped 2 bases from V and 9 bases from J, with 16 bases between. The CDR3 is 14 residues long. The DNA for the CDR3 is TGTGCCAGCAGCTTACAAGGGGGGGCATATAGCTACACCTTC. Protein sequence: CASSLQGGAYSYTF.

The chain uses TRBV20-1 and TRBJ1-4; no definite D call. Trimming pared 3 bases from V and 3 bases from J, leaving 8 bases between. CDR1 and CDR2 (germline): DFQATT, SNEGSKA (reference sequence). The CDR3 spans 13 residues. CDR3 bases: TGCAGTGCTAGGGGTGGGTCTAATGAAAAACTGTTTTTT. Translating gives CSARGGSNEKLFF.

The chain combines TRBV4-3 with TRBJ2-3, with TRBD2 identical over 7 bases. The CDR3 sequence is 21 residues long. CDR1 is LGHNA, CDR2 YSLEER, per germline. V lost 0 bases, J lost 5 bases, and 23 bases stayed unmatched. CDR3 nucleotide sequence: TGCGCCAGCAGCCAAGATGGTATACGAGGCGGACTAGGACACCTGGGAGATACGCAGTATTTT. This sequence encodes CASSQDGIRGGLGHLGDTQYF.

This clonotype was observed a few times. The chain uses TRBV10-3 and TRBJ2-5, with D possibly TRBD2 on 5 matching bases. This CDR3 has 12 amino acids. Germline values: CDR1 ENHRY, CDR2 SYGVKD. V was shortened by 4 bases and J by 9 bases, with 12 bases between the two germline ends. The CDR3 region is CAISGPGLPQYF. The CDR3 nucleotides read TGTGCCATCAGTGGCCCCGGACTGCCCCAGTACTTC.

V is TRBV29-1 and J is TRBJ1-1; 9 bases are a match to TRBD1. Germline V lookup: CDR1 SQVTM, CDR2 ANQGSEA. This CDR3 spans 16 amino acids. Trimming at V came to 7 bases and at J to 0 bases, leaving 12 bases not matched to a gene. The chain's CDR3 is CSAGGGQGVMNTEAFF. The CDR3 region has the DNA TGCAGCGCCGGAGGGGGACAGGGAGTCATGAACACTGAAGCTTTCTTT.